The source of this T cell receptor beta chain is a study of blood T cell repertoires in COVID-19. At the level of the study: Some COVID-19 samples were acute and others convalescent; all came from the United States, Italy and Spain. T cells, B-cell-depleted T cells, or PBMCs provided the cDNA or gDNA that served as material.

Germline assignment: CDR1 SGDLS and CDR2 YYNGEE. After removal of 0 bases from V and 4 bases from J, the junction contained 7 bases not matched to a gene. The CDR3 is 17 residues long. Only in-frame clones appear in the TCRdb table, and some are missing; sequencing was by immunoSEQ multiplex PCR. The sample shows under 60,000 clones, about four fifths of them seen only once. The sequence was obtained from a man in his fifties or sixties with acute or convalescent COVID-19. The chain uses TRBV9 and TRBJ2-1; 10 bases fit TRBD2. The sequencing input was peripheral blood. The CDR3 DNA follows: TGTGCCAGCAGCGTAGAAGGAGCGGGGGGGCTTTACAATGAGCAGTTCTTC. Translated: CASSVEGAGGLYNEQFF.